This is a list of T cell receptor beta chains from one sample in a study of cytomegalovirus exposure and HLA in healthy donors. TCRdb keeps only in-frame clones here, not all; method: immunoSEQ multiplex PCR. The sample has fewer than 150,000 clones, more than 65% seen once. Sample: PBMCs. The receptor set was obtained from a woman in her thirties in good health and CMV-seronegative. Each CDR3 is given with its conserved first and last residue. The D gene is left open where the match is weak. The size entry is marked missing in some rows and otherwise reads once, few, many or a size class.

V: TRBV12-5
size: few
D: NA
J: TRBJ1-2
CDR3: CASGLGESLSGYTF
DNA: TGTGCTAGTGGTTTGGGGGAGAGTTTATCTGGCTACACCTTC

V: TRBV13
size: NA
D: NA
J: TRBJ2-4
CDR3: CASRRRENIQYF
DNA: TGTGCCAGCAGGCGCCGAGAAAACATTCAGTACTTC

V: TRBV7-2
size: NA
D: TRBD1
J: TRBJ2-2
CDR3: CASSLAQGAGELFF
DNA: TGTGCCAGCAGCTTAGCGCAGGGGGCCGGGGAGCTGTTTTTT

V: TRBV28
size: few
D: TRBD2
J: TRBJ2-3
CDR3: CASSFSPGLGTSEDTQYF
DNA: TGTGCCAGCAGTTTTAGCCCGGGACTTGGGACTAGCGAAGATACGCAGTATTTT

V: TRBV10-3
size: once
D: NA
J: TRBJ1-2
CDR3: CAITDAGAEYGYTF
DNA: TGTGCCATCACCGACGCGGGGGCAGAATATGGCTACACCTTC

V: TRBV6-5
size: NA
D: NA
J: TRBJ1-1
CDR3: CASSFDRRENTEAFF
DNA: TGTGCCAGCAGTTTCGACAGGAGAGAGAACACTGAAGCTTTCTTT

V: TRBV30
size: NA
D: NA
J: TRBJ2-3
CDR3: CAWRWASVPLGTDTQYF
DNA: TGTGCCTGGAGGTGGGCTAGCGTCCCCTTGGGTACAGATACGCAGTATTTT

V: TRBV6-1
size: NA
D: NA
J: TRBJ2-1
CDR3: CASSEAQLLEQFF
DNA: TGTGCCAGCAGTGAAGCGCAACTATTGGAGCAGTTCTTC

V: TRBV2
size: NA
D: TRBD2
J: TRBJ2-5
CDR3: CASILQAGSGTQYF
DNA: TGTGCCAGCATTCTCCAAGCGGGAAGCGGGACCCAGTACTTC

V: TRBV5-5
size: NA
D: TRBD1
J: TRBJ2-7
CDR3: CASRRPGQGVSYEQYF
DNA: TGTGCCAGCAGAAGACCGGGACAGGGGGTTTCCTACGAGCAGTACTTC

V: TRBV28
size: NA
D: NA
J: TRBJ2-4
CDR3: CASSLGQLAKNIQYF
DNA: TGTGCCAGCAGCCTAGGACAGCTAGCCAAAAACATTCAGTACTTC

V: TRBV6-1
size: NA
D: NA
J: TRBJ2-7
CDR3: CASSVEREQYF
DNA: TGTGCCAGCAGTGTCGAGCGCGAGCAGTACTTC

V: TRBV28
size: few
D: NA
J: TRBJ2-2
CDR3: CASSGGQNTGELFF
DNA: TGTGCCAGCAGTGGGGGACAGAACACCGGGGAGCTGTTTTTT

V: TRBV6-5
size: NA
D: TRBD1
J: TRBJ1-2
CDR3: CASSYGGQGYGYTF
DNA: TGTGCCAGCAGTTACGGGGGACAGGGCTACGGCTACACCTTC

V: TRBV4-1
size: NA
D: TRBD1
J: TRBJ2-3
CDR3: CASSQPGQSTDTQYF
DNA: TGCGCCAGCAGCCAACCGGGACAGTCCACAGATACGCAGTATTTT

V: TRBV5-4
size: NA
D: TRBD1
J: TRBJ2-7
CDR3: CASSQEGQRLNEQYF
DNA: TGTGCCAGCAGCCAAGAGGGACAGCGACTAAACGAGCAGTACTTC

V: TRBV15
size: few
D: TRBD1
J: TRBJ2-1
CDR3: CATTRQGSDEQFF
DNA: TGTGCCACCACCCGACAGGGGAGCGATGAGCAGTTCTTC

V: TRBV2
size: NA
D: NA
J: TRBJ1-4
CDR3: CASSEIGRENEKLFF
DNA: TGTGCCAGCAGTGAAATCGGGCGGGAAAATGAAAAACTGTTTTTT

V: TRBV19
size: NA
D: NA
J: TRBJ1-5
CDR3: CASSIRIGGKGNQPQHF
DNA: TGTGCCAGTAGTATTAGGATTGGGGGGAAGGGCAATCAGCCCCAGCATTTT

V: TRBV28
size: once
D: TRBD1
J: TRBJ1-2
CDR3: CASSTPTGVENYGYTF
DNA: TGTGCCAGCAGTACCCCGACAGGGGTCGAAAACTATGGCTACACCTTC

V: TRBV5-6
size: NA
D: NA
J: TRBJ1-6
CDR3: CASSLIGVGIGGSPLHF
DNA: TGTGCCAGCAGCTTGATAGGGGTTGGGATAGGGGGTTCACCCCTCCACTTT

V: TRBV6-6
size: NA
D: NA
J: TRBJ1-1
CDR3: CASSYSRGVAEAFF
DNA: TGTGCCAGCAGTTACTCCCGGGGGGTCGCTGAAGCTTTCTTT

V: TRBV5-1
size: once
D: NA
J: TRBJ2-5
CDR3: CASSLSEIRETQYF
DNA: TGCGCCAGCAGCTTAAGTGAGATAAGAGAGACCCAGTACTTC

V: TRBV4-2
size: few
D: NA
J: TRBJ2-1
CDR3: CASSQDIGALKVEQFF
DNA: TGTGCCAGCAGCCAAGATATAGGGGCGTTGAAGGTGGAGCAGTTCTTC

V: TRBV7-8
size: NA
D: NA
J: TRBJ1-2
CDR3: CASTQAGGFYGYTF
DNA: TGTGCCAGCACCCAGGCCGGGGGTTTCTATGGCTACACCTTC

V: TRBV27
size: NA
D: TRBD2
J: TRBJ2-1
CDR3: CASSGLAVTSEQFF
DNA: TGTGCCAGCAGCGGACTAGCGGTGACTAGCGAGCAGTTCTTC

V: TRBV5-4
size: NA
D: TRBD2
J: TRBJ2-1
CDR3: CASSLVGLAGGAGEQFF
DNA: TGTGCCAGCAGCTTGGTAGGACTAGCGGGGGGAGCCGGTGAGCAGTTCTTC

V: TRBV5-5
size: NA
D: NA
J: TRBJ2-1
CDR3: CASRLDYPPNEQFF
DNA: TGTGCCAGCAGGTTGGACTACCCACCCAATGAGCAGTTCTTC

V: TRBV2
size: NA
D: NA
J: TRBJ2-5
CDR3: CASSAYQETQYF
DNA: TGTGCCAGCAGTGCGTACCAAGAGACCCAGTACTTC

V: TRBV4-1
size: NA
D: TRBD1
J: TRBJ2-4
CDR3: CASSQDTDRGTYF
DNA: TGCGCCAGCAGCCAAGATACGGACAGGGGAACGTACTTC

V: TRBV18
size: NA
D: TRBD1
J: TRBJ1-1
CDR3: CASSPWTGLTEAFF
DNA: TGTGCCAGCTCACCTTGGACAGGGTTGACTGAAGCTTTCTTT

V: TRBV5-6
size: NA
D: NA
J: TRBJ1-1
CDR3: CASSLVWGQVNTEAFF
DNA: TGTGCCAGCAGCTTGGTGTGGGGGCAGGTGAACACTGAAGCTTTCTTT

V: TRBV5-4
size: NA
D: NA
J: TRBJ1-2
CDR3: CASSSLREEGGYTF
DNA: TGTGCCAGCAGCTCCTTGCGGGAAGAGGGTGGCTACACCTTC

V: TRBV5-1
size: NA
D: NA
J: TRBJ2-6
CDR3: CASSTGSSGANVLTF
DNA: TGCGCCAGCAGCACAGGTAGCTCTGGGGCCAACGTCCTGACTTTC

V: TRBV7-2
size: NA
D: TRBD1
J: TRBJ2-5
CDR3: CASSTGGTGGEETQYF
DNA: TGTGCCAGCAGCACCGGTGGGACAGGGGGCGAGGAGACCCAGTACTTC

V: TRBV6-6
size: NA
D: NA
J: TRBJ2-7
CDR3: CASRSGGTAGQYF
DNA: TGTGCCAGCAGATCGGGGGGCACCGCGGGGCAGTACTTC

V: TRBV5-1
size: NA
D: NA
J: TRBJ2-3
CDR3: CASSLVGAGDTQYF
DNA: TGCGCCAGCAGCTTGGTAGGGGCAGGTGATACGCAGTATTTT

V: TRBV5-5
size: NA
D: NA
J: TRBJ2-1
CDR3: CASRPHGDIYNEQFF
DNA: TGTGCCAGCAGACCCCATGGGGACATATACAATGAGCAGTTCTTC

V: TRBV11-2
size: NA
D: TRBD1
J: TRBJ2-5
CDR3: CASSLGTGQGETQYF
DNA: TGTGCCAGCAGCTTAGGGACCGGACAGGGTGAGACCCAGTACTTC

V: TRBV5-1
size: NA
D: NA
J: TRBJ2-3
CDR3: CASSPQSADTQYF
DNA: TGCGCCAGCAGCCCGCAAAGCGCAGATACGCAGTATTTT

V: TRBV7-2
size: NA
D: TRBD2
J: TRBJ2-7
CDR3: CASSLLTSASYEQYF
DNA: TGTGCCAGCAGCTTACTAACTAGCGCCTCCTACGAGCAGTACTTC

V: TRBV5-1
size: few
D: NA
J: TRBJ2-1
CDR3: CASEPSIGGYNEQFF
DNA: TGCGCCAGCGAGCCCTCGATAGGGGGATACAATGAGCAGTTCTTC

V: TRBV2
size: NA
D: NA
J: TRBJ2-7
CDR3: CASTRDPYEQYF
DNA: TGTGCCAGCACCAGGGATCCCTACGAGCAGTACTTC

V: TRBV7-2
size: NA
D: NA
J: TRBJ1-2
CDR3: CASSPGLRGPTYGYTF
DNA: TGTGCCAGCAGCCCCGGGCTGCGGGGACCAACCTATGGCTACACCTTC

V: TRBV4-1
size: NA
D: NA
J: TRBJ2-5
CDR3: CASSQGSLETQYF
DNA: TGCGCCAGCAGCCAAGGGAGCCTGGAGACCCAGTACTTC

V: TRBV18
size: NA
D: TRBD1
J: TRBJ1-4
CDR3: CASSLGQGGNEKLFF
DNA: TGTGCCAGCTCCCTAGGACAGGGAGGGAATGAAAAACTGTTTTTT

V: TRBV11-2
size: few
D: NA
J: TRBJ2-7
CDR3: CASSPTREQYF
DNA: TGTGCCAGCAGCCCCACGAGGGAGCAGTACTTC

V: TRBV14
size: once
D: NA
J: TRBJ1-1
CDR3: CASSPIDFGGTEAFF
DNA: TGTGCCAGCAGCCCGATAGATTTCGGAGGGACTGAAGCTTTCTTT

V: TRBV19
size: NA
D: NA
J: TRBJ1-1
CDR3: CASSIDRAVTEAFF
DNA: TGTGCCAGTAGTATAGATCGTGCGGTCACTGAAGCTTTCTTT

V: TRBV7-8
size: once
D: NA
J: TRBJ2-7
CDR3: CASSLGLAPYEQYF
DNA: TGTGCCAGCAGCTTAGGGCTCGCCCCCTACGAGCAGTACTTC

V: TRBV4-1
size: few
D: NA
J: TRBJ1-2
CDR3: CASSQPTGIGYTF
DNA: TGCGCCAGCAGCCAACCTACAGGGATCGGCTACACCTTC

V: TRBV2
size: NA
D: NA
J: TRBJ1-5
CDR3: CASSDGLGVRHQPQHF
DNA: TGTGCCAGCAGTGACGGTTTAGGGGTGCGCCACCAGCCCCAGCATTTT

V: TRBV7-2
size: NA
D: NA
J: TRBJ2-3
CDR3: CASSSGFTDTQYF
DNA: TGTGCCAGCAGCTCCGGGTTCACAGATACGCAGTATTTT

V: TRBV2
size: NA
D: TRBD1
J: TRBJ2-2
CDR3: CASSEAKGNRGAGELFF
DNA: TGTGCCAGCAGTGAAGCTAAGGGCAACAGGGGTGCCGGGGAGCTGTTTTTT

V: TRBV28
size: once
D: TRBD1
J: TRBJ2-7
CDR3: CASSSTGNIGYEQYF
DNA: TGTGCCAGCAGCTCGACAGGGAATATAGGCTACGAGCAGTACTTC

V: TRBV29-1
size: NA
D: TRBD1
J: TRBJ1-2
CDR3: CSGRQGANYGYTF
DNA: TGCAGCGGCAGACAGGGAGCTAACTATGGCTACACCTTC

V: TRBV28
size: NA
D: NA
J: TRBJ2-6
CDR3: CASCRAGANVLTF
DNA: TGTGCCAGCTGCAGGGCAGGGGCCAACGTCCTGACTTTC

V: TRBV7-3
size: NA
D: NA
J: TRBJ1-6
CDR3: CASSLTAPGDSPLHF
DNA: TGTGCCAGCAGCTTAACTGCTCCAGGGGATTCACCCCTCCACTTT

V: TRBV9
size: NA
D: NA
J: TRBJ1-1
CDR3: CASSLAGENTEAFF
DNA: TGTGCCAGCAGCCTAGCCGGGGAGAACACTGAAGCTTTCTTT

V: TRBV25-1
size: few
D: NA
J: TRBJ1-6
CDR3: CASSSAAYNSPLHF
DNA: TGTGCCAGCAGCTCTGCAGCCTATAATTCACCCCTCCACTTT